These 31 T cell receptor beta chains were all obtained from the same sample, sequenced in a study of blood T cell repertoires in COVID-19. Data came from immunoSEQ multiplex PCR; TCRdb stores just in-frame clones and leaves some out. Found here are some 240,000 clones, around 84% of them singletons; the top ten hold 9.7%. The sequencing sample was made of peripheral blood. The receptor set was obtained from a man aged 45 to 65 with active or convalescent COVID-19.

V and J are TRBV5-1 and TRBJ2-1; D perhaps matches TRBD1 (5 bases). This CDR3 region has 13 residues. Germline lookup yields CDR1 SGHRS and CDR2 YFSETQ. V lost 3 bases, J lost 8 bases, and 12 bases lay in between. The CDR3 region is CASSSYRPDEQFF. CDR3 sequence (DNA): TGCGCCAGCAGCTCCTACAGGCCTGATGAGCAGTTCTTC.

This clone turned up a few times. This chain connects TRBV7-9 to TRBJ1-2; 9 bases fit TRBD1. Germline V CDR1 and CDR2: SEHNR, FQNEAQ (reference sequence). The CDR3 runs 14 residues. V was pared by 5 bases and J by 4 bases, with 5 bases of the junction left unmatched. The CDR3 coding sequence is TGTGCCAGCAGCCTTACAGGGGGCGGCTATGGCTACACCTTC. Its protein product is CASSLTGGGYGYTF.

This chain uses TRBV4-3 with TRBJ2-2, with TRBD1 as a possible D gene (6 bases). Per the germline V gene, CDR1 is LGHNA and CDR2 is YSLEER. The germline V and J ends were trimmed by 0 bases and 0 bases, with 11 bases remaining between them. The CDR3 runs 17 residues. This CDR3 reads CASSQETDRTNTGELFF. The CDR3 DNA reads TGCGCCAGCAGCCAAGAGACTGACAGGACGAACACCGGGGAGCTGTTTTTT.

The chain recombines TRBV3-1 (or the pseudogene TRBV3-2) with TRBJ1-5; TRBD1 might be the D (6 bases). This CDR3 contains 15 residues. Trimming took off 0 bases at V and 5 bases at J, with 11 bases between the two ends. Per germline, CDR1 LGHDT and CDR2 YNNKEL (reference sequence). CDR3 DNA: TGTGCCAGCAGCCAAGATACGGCAGGGGATCAGCCCCAGCATTTT. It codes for CASSQDTAGDQPQHF.

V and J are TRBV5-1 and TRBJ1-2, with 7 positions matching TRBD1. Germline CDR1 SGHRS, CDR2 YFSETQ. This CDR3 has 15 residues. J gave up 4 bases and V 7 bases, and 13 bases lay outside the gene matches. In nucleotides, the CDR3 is TGCGCCAGCTCCACTACCACAGGGGACACCTATGGCTACACCTTC. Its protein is CASSTTTGDTYGYTF.

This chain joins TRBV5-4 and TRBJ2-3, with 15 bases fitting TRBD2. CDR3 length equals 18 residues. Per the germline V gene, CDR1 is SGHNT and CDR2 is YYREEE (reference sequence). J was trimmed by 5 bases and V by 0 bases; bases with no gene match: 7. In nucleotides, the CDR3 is TGTGCCAGCAGCTTGGGGGGACTAGCGGGAGGATTGGGAGATACGCAGTATTTT. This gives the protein CASSLGGLAGGLGDTQYF.

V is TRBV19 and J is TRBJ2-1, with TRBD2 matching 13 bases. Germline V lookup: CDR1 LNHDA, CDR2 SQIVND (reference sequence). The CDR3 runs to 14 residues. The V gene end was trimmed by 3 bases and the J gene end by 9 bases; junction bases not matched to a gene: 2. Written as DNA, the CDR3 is TGTGCCAGTAGTATGGGACTAGCGGGGATTGAGCAGTTCTTC. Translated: CASSMGLAGIEQFF.

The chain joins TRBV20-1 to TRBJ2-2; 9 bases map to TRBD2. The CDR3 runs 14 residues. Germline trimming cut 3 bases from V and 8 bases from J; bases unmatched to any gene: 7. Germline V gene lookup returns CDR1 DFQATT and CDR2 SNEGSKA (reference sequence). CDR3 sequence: CSASRSGREGELFF. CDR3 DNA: TGCAGTGCTAGTCGTAGCGGGAGAGAGGGGGAGCTGTTTTTT.

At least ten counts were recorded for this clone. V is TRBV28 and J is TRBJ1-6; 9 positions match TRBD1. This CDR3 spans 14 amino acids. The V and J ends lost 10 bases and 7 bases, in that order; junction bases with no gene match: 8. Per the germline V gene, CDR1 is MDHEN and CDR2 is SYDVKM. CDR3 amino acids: CATRRDRENSPLHF. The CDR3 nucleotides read TGTGCCACCCGTCGGGACAGGGAAAATTCACCCCTCCACTTT.

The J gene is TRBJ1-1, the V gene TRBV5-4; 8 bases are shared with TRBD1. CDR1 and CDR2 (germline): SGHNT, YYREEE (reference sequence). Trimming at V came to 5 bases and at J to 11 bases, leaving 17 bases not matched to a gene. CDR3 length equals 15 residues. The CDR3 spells CASRRDRGGGGRAFF. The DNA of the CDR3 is TGTGCCAGCAGACGCGACAGGGGAGGTGGCGGTAGGGCTTTCTTT.

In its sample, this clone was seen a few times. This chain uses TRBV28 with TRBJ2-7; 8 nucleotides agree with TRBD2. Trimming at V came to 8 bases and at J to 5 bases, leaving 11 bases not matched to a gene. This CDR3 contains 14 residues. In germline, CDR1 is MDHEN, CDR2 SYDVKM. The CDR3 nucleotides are TGTGCCAGCGCAGTCAGCGGGAGTTCCAACGAGCAGTACTTC. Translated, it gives CASAVSGSSNEQYF.

CDR3 DNA: TGTGCCAGCAGCTTAGAGGGACAGGGCTACTACGAGCAGTACTTC. Protein product: CASSLEGQGYYEQYF. This chain joins TRBV11-2 and TRBJ2-7, with 9 positions matching TRBD1. J gave up 3 bases and V 0 bases, and 3 bases lay outside the gene matches. Germline V gene data show CDR1 as SGHAT and CDR2 as FQNNGV. CDR3 size: 15 residues.

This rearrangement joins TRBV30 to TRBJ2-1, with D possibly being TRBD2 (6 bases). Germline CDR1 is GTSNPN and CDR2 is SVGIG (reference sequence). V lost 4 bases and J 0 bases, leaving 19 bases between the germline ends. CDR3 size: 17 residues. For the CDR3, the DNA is TGTGCCTGGATTCCCTCCGGTGGGGGGAGCTCCTACAATGAGCAGTTCTTC. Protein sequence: CAWIPSGGGSSYNEQFF. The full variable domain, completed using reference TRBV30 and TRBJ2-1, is SQTIHQWPATLVQPVGSPLSLECTVEGTSNPNLYWYRQAAGRGLQLLFYSVGIGQISSEVPQNLSASRPQDRQFILSSKKLLLSDSGFYLCAWIPSGGGSSYNEQFFGPGTRLTVL.

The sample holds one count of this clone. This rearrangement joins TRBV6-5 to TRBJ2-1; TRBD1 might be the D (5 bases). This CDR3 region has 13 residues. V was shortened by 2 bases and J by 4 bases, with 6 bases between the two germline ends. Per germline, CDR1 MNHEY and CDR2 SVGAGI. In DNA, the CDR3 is TGTGCCAGCAGTTACGACAGATACAATGAGCAGTTCTTC. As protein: CASSYDRYNEQFF.

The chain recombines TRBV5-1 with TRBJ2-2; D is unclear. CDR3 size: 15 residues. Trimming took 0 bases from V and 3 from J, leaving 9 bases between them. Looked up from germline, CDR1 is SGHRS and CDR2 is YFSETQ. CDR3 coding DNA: TGCGCCAGCAGCTTGGACAATCGATACACCGGGGAGCTGTTTTTT. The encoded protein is CASSLDNRYTGELFF.

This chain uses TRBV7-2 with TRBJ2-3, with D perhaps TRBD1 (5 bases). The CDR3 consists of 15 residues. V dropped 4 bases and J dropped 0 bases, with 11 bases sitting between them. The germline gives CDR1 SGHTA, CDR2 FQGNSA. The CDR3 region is CASSSDIASTDTQYF. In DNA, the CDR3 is TGTGCCAGCAGCTCGGACATAGCTAGCACAGATACGCAGTATTTT.

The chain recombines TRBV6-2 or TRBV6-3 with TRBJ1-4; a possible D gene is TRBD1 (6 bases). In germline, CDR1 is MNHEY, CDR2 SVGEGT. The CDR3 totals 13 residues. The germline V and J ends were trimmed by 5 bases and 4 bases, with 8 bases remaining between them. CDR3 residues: CASSRTVNEKLFF. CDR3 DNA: TGTGCCAGCAGTCGGACAGTTAATGAAAAACTGTTTTTT.

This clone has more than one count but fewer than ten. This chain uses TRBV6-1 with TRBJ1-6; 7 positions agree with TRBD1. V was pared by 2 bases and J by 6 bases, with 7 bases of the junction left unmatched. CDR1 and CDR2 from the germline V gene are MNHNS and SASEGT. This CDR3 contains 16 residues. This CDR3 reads CASSERRTGPNSPLHF. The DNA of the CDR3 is TGTGCCAGCAGTGAACGGAGGACAGGACCTAATTCACCCCTCCACTTT.

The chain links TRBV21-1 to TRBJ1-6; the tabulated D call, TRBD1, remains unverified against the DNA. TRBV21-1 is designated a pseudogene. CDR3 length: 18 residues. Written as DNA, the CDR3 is TGTGCCAGCAGCAAGGCGTTACAGGGATGGGAAGATAGGTCACCCCTCCACTTT. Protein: CASSKALQGWEDRSPLHF.

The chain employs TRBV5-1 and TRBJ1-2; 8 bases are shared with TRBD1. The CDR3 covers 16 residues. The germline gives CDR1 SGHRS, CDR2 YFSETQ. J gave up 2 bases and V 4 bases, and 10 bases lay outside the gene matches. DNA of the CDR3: TGCGCCAGCAGCGCTACTCAGGGGGCACCCAACTATGGCTACACCTTC. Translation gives CASSATQGAPNYGYTF.

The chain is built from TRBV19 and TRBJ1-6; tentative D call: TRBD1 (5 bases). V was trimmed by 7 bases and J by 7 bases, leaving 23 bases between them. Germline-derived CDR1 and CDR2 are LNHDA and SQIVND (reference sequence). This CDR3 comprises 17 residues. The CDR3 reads CASTRSGQGLENSPLHF. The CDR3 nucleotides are TGTGCCAGTACAAGGAGTGGGCAGGGTCTTGAAAATTCACCCCTCCACTTT.

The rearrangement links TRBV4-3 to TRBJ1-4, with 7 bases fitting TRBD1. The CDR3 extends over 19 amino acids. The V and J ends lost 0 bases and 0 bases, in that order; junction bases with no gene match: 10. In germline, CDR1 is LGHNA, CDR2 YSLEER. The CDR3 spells CASSQDGDRNSPTNEKLFF. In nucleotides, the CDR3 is TGCGCCAGCAGCCAAGATGGGGACAGAAATTCCCCAACTAATGAAAAACTGTTTTTT.

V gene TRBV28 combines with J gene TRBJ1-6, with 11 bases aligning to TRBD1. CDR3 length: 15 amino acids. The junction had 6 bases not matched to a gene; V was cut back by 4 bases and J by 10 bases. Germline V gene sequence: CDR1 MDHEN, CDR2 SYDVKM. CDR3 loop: CASSSLGTGGSPLHF. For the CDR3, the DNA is TGTGCCAGCAGTTCGTTAGGGACAGGGGGATCACCCCTCCACTTT.

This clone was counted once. CDR3 DNA sequence: TGCGCCAGCAGCTTGGCCGGACAGGGGGCCTCAGCGAACACTGAAGCTTTCTTT. This sequence encodes CASSLAGQGASANTEAFF. V gene TRBV5-1 combines with J gene TRBJ1-1, with TRBD1 matching 11 bases. The trim removed 0 bases at V and 1 base at J, leaving 8 bases unmatched. Germline loops: CDR1 SGHRS, CDR2 YFSETQ. The CDR3 covers 18 residues.

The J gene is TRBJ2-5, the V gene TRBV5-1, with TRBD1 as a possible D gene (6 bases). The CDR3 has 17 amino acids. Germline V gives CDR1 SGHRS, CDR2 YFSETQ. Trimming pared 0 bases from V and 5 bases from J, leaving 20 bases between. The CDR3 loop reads CASSLGVGATGGETQYF. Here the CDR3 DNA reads TGCGCCAGCAGCTTGGGGGTGGGGGCCACAGGCGGCGAGACCCAGTACTTC.

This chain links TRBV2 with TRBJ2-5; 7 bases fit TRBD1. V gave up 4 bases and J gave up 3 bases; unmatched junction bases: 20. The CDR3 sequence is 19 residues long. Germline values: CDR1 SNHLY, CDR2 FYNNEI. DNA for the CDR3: TGTGCCAGCAGTGGTGATTCGGGACAGTTAACGAGAACTGAAGAGACCCAGTACTTC. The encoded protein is CASSGDSGQLTRTEETQYF.

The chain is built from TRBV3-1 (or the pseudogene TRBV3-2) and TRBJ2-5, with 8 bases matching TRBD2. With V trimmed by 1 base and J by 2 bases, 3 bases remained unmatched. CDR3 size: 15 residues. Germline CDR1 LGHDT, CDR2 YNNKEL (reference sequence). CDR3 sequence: CASSQAERGQETQYF. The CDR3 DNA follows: TGTGCCAGCAGCCAAGCCGAGCGGGGGCAAGAGACCCAGTACTTC.

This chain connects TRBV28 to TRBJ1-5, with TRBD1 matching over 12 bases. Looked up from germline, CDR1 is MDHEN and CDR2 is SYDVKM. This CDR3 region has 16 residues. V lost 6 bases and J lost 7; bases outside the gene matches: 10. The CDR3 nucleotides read TGTGCCAGCAGCTCACCGGGACAGGGGGCGGGCCAGCCCCAGCATTTT. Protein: CASSSPGQGAGQPQHF.

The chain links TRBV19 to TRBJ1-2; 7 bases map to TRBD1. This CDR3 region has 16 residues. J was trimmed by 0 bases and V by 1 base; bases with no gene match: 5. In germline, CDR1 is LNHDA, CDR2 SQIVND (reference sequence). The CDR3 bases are TGTGCCAGTAGTATAGCAGGGACAGAAGCTAACTATGGCTACACCTTC. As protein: CASSIAGTEANYGYTF.

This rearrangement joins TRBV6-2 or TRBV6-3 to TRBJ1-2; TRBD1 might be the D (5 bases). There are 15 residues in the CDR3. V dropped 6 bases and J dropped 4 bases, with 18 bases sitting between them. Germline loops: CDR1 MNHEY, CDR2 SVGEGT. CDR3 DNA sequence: TGTGCCAGCAGCCTCACGGAGGGGCCAATCTATGGCTACACCTTC. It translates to CASSLTEGPIYGYTF.

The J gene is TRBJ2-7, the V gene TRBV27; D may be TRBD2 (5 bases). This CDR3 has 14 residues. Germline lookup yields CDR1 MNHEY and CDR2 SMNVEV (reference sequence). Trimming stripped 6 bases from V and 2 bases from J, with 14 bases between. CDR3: CASRDQDFPYEQYF. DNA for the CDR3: TGTGCCAGCAGGGACCAGGACTTCCCCTACGAGCAGTACTTC.